The sequence of this T cell receptor (beta chain) was determined in a study of Ad26.COV2.S vaccination and SARS-CoV-2 variants. The wider study: Each vaccinee took Ad26.COV2.S intramuscularly, once or twice 56 days apart. Study-wide results and caveats: Comparability of non-spike TCR breadth was observed across vaccine and placebo recipients. Spike-specific TCR breadth ran higher among vaccine recipients than placebo recipients.

Treatment: roughly 19 received Ad26.COV2.S at low or high dose, single or two shots; 5 received placebo; per-sample allocation not given. Sampling was performed 63 days after the first vaccine or placebo injection. Vaccination employed an Ad26 vector expressing the Wuhan-strain SARS-CoV-2 spike. TCRdb keeps only in-frame clones here, not all; method: immunoSEQ multiplex PCR. The sample consists of around 400,000 clones, around 91% of them appearing once. Trimming cost V 5 bases and J 2 bases, with 8 bases left between them. CDR1 SGHAT and CDR2 FQNNGV come from the germline V gene. CDR3 size: 13 residues. Concerning this clone: Its antigen is unknown.

This TCR came from a person between 18 and 65 years old who received the Ad26.COV2.S COVID-19 vaccine or a placebo. This sample comprised peripheral blood, obtained in a trial of Ad26.COV2.S vaccine versus placebo. The chain combines TRBV11-2 with TRBJ2-3; D ambiguous. In nucleotides, the CDR3 is TGTGCCAGCAGCCTAGGCTACACAGATACGCAGTATTTT. Encoded protein: CASSLGYTDTQYF.